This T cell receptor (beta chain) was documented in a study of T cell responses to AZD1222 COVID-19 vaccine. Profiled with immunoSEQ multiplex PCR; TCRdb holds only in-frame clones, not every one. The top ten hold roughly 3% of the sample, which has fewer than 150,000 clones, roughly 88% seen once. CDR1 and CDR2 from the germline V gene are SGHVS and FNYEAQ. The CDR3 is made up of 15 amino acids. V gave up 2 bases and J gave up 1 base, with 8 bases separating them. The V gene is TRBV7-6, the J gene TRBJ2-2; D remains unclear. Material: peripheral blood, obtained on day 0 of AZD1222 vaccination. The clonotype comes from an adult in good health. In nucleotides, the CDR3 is TGTGCCAGCAGCTTACGAGGCCAGAACACCGGGGAGCTGTTTTTT. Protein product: CASSLRGQNTGELFF.